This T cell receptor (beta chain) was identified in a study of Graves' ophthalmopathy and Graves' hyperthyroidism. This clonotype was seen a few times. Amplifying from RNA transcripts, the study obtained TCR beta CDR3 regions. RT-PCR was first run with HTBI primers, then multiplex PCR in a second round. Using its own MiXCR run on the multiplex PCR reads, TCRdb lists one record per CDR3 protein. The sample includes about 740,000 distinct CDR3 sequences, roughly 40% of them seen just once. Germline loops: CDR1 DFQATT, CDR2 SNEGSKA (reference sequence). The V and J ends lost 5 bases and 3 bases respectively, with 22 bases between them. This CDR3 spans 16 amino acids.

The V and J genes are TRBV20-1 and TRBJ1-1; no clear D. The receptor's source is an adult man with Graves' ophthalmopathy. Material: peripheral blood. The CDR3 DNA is TGCAGTGCTCCTGGAGGGTATGCGGCTTGGGACACTGAAGCTTTCTTT. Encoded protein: CSAPGGYAAWDTEAFF.